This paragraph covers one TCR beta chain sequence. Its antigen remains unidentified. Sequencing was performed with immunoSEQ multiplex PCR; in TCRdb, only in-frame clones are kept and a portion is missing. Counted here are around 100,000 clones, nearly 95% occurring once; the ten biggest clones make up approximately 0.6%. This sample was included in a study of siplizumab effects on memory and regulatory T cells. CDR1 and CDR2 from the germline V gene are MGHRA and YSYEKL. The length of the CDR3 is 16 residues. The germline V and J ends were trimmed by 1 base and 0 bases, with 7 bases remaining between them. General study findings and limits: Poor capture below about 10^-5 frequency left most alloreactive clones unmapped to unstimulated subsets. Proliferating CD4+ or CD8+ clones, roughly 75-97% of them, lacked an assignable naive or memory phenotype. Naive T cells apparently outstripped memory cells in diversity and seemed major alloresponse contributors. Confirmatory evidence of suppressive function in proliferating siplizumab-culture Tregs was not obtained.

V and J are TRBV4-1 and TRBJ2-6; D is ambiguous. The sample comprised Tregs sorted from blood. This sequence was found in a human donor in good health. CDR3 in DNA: TGCGCCAGCAGCCAAGCCCTAAACTCTGGGGCCAACGTCCTGACTTTC. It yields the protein CASSQALNSGANVLTF.